This TCR beta chain appears in the sequencing data of a study of shared clonotypes between healthy human individuals (dated by TCRdb to the early 2020s). A note on the overall study: A couple of women and a few men aged 18 to 49 years were included in the cohort. Per donor, three plates each were used for CD4 naive and CD4 memory, two for CD8 naive, and one for CD8 memory. The study deeply sequenced blood TCR repertoires of several healthy adults to estimate repertoire size and the extent of clonotype sharing between individuals. Different laboratories and diverse techniques were used to prepare libraries and sequence TCR repertoires, to increase sequencing depth and limit assay-specific biases. Per donor, leukapheresis produced somewhere between about 0.8 and 9 billion PBMCs.

Using the deep immunoSEQ assay, multiplex PCR amplified TCR CDR3 regions from genomic DNA. Extracted genomic DNA from each cell subset was spread evenly across all wells of several immunoSEQ 96-well plates, with each plate serving as a replicate. For sorted subsets, each replicate PCR was loaded with about 0.2 ug genomic DNA, equivalent to 25,000 to 35,000 T cell genomes. Purified libraries were quantified with a Qubit 3.0 fluorometer, sized on a Bioanalyzer 2100, and re-quantified with the KAPA Library Quantification kit. Every immunoSEQ 96-well plate was sequenced on a dedicated single-read 150-cycle Illumina NextSeq 550 flow cell. The paper's processing steps were these. Because only junctional sequences without quality scores were contained in the immunoSEQ output, filtering matching that applied to full-length reads could not be performed. Sequences were annotated with PyIR, a Python wrapper for IgBLAST v1.9, using IMGT germline references to assign V/J genes and CDR3. Reads were removed for weak V/J assignments (E-value above 1e-6), missing CDR3, stop codons, out-of-frame junctions, or ambiguous translated residues. V3J clonotypes were defined as sequences sharing an identical inferred V gene, J gene, and CDR3 amino acid sequence. The percentage overlap between two repertoires was calculated by dividing the number of shared unique clonotypes by the size of the smaller repertoire. Repertoire richness was assessed with RTK rarefaction, the Chao1 estimator, and Recon v2.1 estimates of unobserved clonotypes. OLGA was used to compute generation probabilities for all TCRbeta clonotypes that the gDNA method yielded from a few donors. TCRdb took this table from immuneACCESS and kept in-frame rearrangements with V and J called. Such tables lack part of the clones; where checked against another copy, unresolved V genes explain under half of the gap, and the rest is unexplained. That table furnishes V, J and clone size, whereas the DNA furnished D and trimming. In all, the sample holds over 300,000 clones, and about nine tenths of those were seen once. 15% to 20% of the sample lies in the top ten.

The investigation overall reported the following: Incomplete sequencing was indicated by rarefaction of sorted-subset datasets, despite the large sequencing depth. Naive subsets generally had larger estimated clonotype richness than memory subsets did. Based on pairwise subsampling, the degree of clonotype sharing among donors was expected to be affected by sequencing depth. Higher generation probabilities were observed for clonotypes shared by all four sorted-subset donors than for non-shared clonotypes. Because the study included only a small number of donors, the genetic and exposure-history diversity represented was limited. Only blood was sampled, and tissue TCR repertoires likely differ from those in blood. When a handful of donors were compared, the shared fraction of clonotypes was 5% to 6.5% for naive CD4, around 3.6% for naive CD8, roughly 2.3% for memory CD4, and 0.3% to 0.5% for memory CD8.

The donors were healthy, HIV-negative adults with no recently reported acute infections or vaccinations. All donors were Caucasian adults living in Nashville, Tennessee, USA. CD8 memory samples consisted of magnetically selected CD45RO+ cells combined with CCR7-negative CD45RA+ effector memory (TemRA) cells. After blood collection by leukapheresis, PBMCs were isolated using Ficoll-Histopaque density gradient centrifugation and then cryopreserved in the vapor phase of liquid nitrogen. Purity and quantity of every magnetically sorted T cell population were checked by analytical flow cytometry. Each sorted fraction had its genomic DNA isolated and then quantified by UV absorbance on a Nanodrop 2000c. This clone is a singleton in its sample. It lacks a known antigen. No quality values exist for individual bases; no much larger clone is one base distant. V is pared back by 3 bases and J by 0 bases, with 9 bases lying between the germline termini. The cysteine opens and the phenylalanine closes a CDR3 of 15 amino acids. The read is trimmed to its CDR3 DNA, 45 bases read in frame from base 1. The germline V gene provides CDR1 MDHEN and CDR2 SYDVKM.

This chain is built from TRBV28 and TRBJ1-5, with the D segment identity uncertain. The sample taken for sequencing was memory CD8+ T cells sorted from blood. Reading the label with the study, this specimen's cell subset or site is: CD45RO+ cells pooled with CCR7-negative TemRA cells. This sequence was found in a man in his late teens or twenties in good health. The nucleotide sequence reads TGTGCCAGCAGTTTCGAGACCCTTAGCAATCAGCCCCAGCATTTT. This gives the protein CASSFETLSNQPQHF.